Listed below are T cell receptor beta chains from one sample, sequenced in a study of technical replicates of blood from several donors. Repertoires were generated with immunoSEQ multiplex PCR, while TCRdb's copy carries only in-frame clones and drops some. This sample yields about 100,000 clones, of which roughly 95% are seen a single time; around 0.35% belongs to the top ten. The sample comprised T cells isolated from PBMCs. All receptors derive from a human donor in good health. Both conserved end residues are trimmed from each CDR3. A D gene is named only where the DNA matches it firmly.

V	D	J	CDR3
TRBV18	TRBD1	TRBJ2-2	ASSPRGTGPGTGELF
TRBV5-6	.	TRBJ2-1	ASSFSKEYLLRLNEQF
TRBV5-4	.	TRBJ1-4	ASSRADRPNEKLF
TRBV7-8	TRBD1	TRBJ2-1	ASSLGTGGEQF
TRBV9	TRBD1	TRBJ2-5	ASSLRQGETQY
TRBV19	.	TRBJ2-1	ASSRSGIAYNEQF
TRBV9	TRBD2	TRBJ2-1	ASSVRESYNEQF
TRBV2	.	TRBJ1-1	ASSEAGHSAEAF
TRBV18	TRBD1	TRBJ2-7	ASSPSPGQGLHEQY
TRBV11-2	.	TRBJ1-5	ASSLDLNQPQH
TRBV10-3	TRBD2	TRBJ2-7	AISGPGSGLAGGNEQY